At least ten counts were recorded for the clone carrying this T cell receptor beta chain. What it binds is unknown. Germline V CDR1 and CDR2: SGHTA, FQGNSA. This CDR3 has 13 amino acids. The J segment lost 4 bases and the V segment lost 8 bases, leaving 7 bases of the junction unmatched. Uncontrolled infection, other autoimmune disease, pregnancy and lactation each barred patients from inclusion. TCR beta CDR3 regions were amplified from RNA transcripts. The TCR CDR3 first-round RT-PCR relied on the HTBI primer set. From the multiplex PCR reads, TCRdb called clonotypes with MiXCR, one entry per CDR3 protein. This sample has about 570,000 distinct CDR3 sequences, with roughly 46% found just once. The entry originates in a study of T cells in Graves' hyperthyroidism and ophthalmopathy. The study, taken as a whole, reports: By a 13 V-J model, ophthalmopathy was set apart from stable hyperthyroidism. Most clonotypes expanded in thyroid above 0.001 were likewise present in blood.

The V call is TRBV7-2, the J call TRBJ2-7, with 8 bases aligning to TRBD2. The receptor's source is an adult woman with Graves' disease, either hyperthyroidism or ophthalmopathy (not recorded which). Source material: peripheral blood or thyroid tissue (not recorded which). CDR3 protein: CASGPGGPYEQYF. In DNA, the CDR3 is TGTGCCAGCGGACCGGGAGGGCCGTACGAGCAGTACTTC. Filled out from reference TRBV7-2 and TRBJ2-7, the complete variable domain reads GAGVSQSPSNKVTEKGKDVELRCDPISGHTALYWYRQSLGQGLEFLIYFQGNSAPDKSGLPSDRFSAERTGGSVSTLTIQRTQQEDSAVYLCASGPGGPYEQYFGPGTRLTVT.